The entry that follows covers one TCR beta chain sequence. CDR3 size: 15 residues. From germline, CDR1 is SGHDT and CDR2 YYEEEE. The ends lost 2 bases at V and 2 bases at J; junction bases unmatched: 4. Researchers ran the PCR with 60 Vbeta and 13 Jbeta primers. TCRdb's table, derived via immunoSEQ multiplex PCR, lists solely in-frame clones and lacks some. The table has about 190,000 clones, approximately 81% seen once; the top ten hold 0.25% to 0.3%. The data derive from a study of cytomegalovirus exposure and HLA in healthy donors. The source material was PBMCs. This TCR was recovered from a boy between 10 and 17 years old in good health and CMV-seronegative. The V gene is TRBV5-6, the J gene TRBJ1-2; TRBD1 agrees at 9 bases. The CDR3 region has the DNA TGTGCCAGCAGCTTCGTGGGGACAGGGAACTATGGCTACACCTTC. Its protein product is CASSFVGTGNYGYTF.